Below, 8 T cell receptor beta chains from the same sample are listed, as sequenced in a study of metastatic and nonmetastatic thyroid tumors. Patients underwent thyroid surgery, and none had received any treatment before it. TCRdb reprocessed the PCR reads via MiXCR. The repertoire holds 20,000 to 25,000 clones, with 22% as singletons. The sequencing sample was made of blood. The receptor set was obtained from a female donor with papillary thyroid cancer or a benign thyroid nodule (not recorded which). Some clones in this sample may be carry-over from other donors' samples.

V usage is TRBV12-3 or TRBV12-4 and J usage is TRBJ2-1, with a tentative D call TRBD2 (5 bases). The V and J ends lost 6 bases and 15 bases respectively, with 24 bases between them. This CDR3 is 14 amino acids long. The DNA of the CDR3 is TGTGCCAGCAGCTCATCGGACTTACGGAATGAGGTGTTCTTC. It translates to CASSSSDLRNEVFF.

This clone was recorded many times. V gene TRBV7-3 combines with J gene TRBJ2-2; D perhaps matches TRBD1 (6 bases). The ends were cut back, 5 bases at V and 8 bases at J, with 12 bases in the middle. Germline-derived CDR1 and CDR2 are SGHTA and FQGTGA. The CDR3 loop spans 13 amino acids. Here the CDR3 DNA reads TGTGCCAGCAGCGGGACACGCCATGGGGAGCTGTTTTTT. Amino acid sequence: CASSGTRHGELFF.

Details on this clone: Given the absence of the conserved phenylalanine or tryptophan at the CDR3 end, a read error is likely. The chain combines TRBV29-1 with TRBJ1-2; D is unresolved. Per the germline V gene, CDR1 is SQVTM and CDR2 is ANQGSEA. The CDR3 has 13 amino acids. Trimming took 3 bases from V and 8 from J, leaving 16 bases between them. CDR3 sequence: CSVELFGLRGYTL. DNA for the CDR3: TGCAGCGTTGAGCTGTTTGGGCTTCGCGGCTACACCCTC.

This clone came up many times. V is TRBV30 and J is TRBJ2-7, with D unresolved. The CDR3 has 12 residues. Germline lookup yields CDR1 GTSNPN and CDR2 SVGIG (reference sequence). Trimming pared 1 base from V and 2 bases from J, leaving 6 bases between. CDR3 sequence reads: CAWSDETYEQYF. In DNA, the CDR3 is TGTGCCTGGAGTGACGAGACCTACGAGCAGTACTTC.

CDR3 in amino acids: CASTFTQGYTF. The CDR3 DNA reads as TGTGCCAGCACTTTTACACAAGGCTACACCTTC. V usage is TRBV28 and J usage is TRBJ1-2, with unresolved D. The ends were cut back, 7 bases at V and 8 bases at J, with 11 bases in the middle. The CDR3 contains 11 residues. The germline CDR1 and CDR2 sequences are MDHEN and SYDVKM.

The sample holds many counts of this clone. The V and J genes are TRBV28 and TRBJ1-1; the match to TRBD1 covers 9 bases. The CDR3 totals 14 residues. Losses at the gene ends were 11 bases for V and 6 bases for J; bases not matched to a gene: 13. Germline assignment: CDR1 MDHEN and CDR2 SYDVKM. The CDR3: CAAFSGTGSPEAFF. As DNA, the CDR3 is TGTGCCGCTTTTTCCGGGACAGGGTCTCCTGAAGCTTTCTTT.

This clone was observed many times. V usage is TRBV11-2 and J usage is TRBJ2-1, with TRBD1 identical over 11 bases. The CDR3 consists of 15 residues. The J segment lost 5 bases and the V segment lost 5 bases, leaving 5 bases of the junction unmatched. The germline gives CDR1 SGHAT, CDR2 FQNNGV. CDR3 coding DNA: TGTGCCAGCAGCATACGGGACAGGGGGAACAATGAGCAGTTCTTC. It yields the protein CASSIRDRGNNEQFF.

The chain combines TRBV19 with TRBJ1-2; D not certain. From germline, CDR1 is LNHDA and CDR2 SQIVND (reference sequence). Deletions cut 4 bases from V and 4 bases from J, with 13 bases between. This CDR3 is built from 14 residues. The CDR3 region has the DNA TGTGCCAGTAGTACTGTTCCCTTGGGCTATGGCTACACCTTC. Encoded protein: CASSTVPLGYGYTF.